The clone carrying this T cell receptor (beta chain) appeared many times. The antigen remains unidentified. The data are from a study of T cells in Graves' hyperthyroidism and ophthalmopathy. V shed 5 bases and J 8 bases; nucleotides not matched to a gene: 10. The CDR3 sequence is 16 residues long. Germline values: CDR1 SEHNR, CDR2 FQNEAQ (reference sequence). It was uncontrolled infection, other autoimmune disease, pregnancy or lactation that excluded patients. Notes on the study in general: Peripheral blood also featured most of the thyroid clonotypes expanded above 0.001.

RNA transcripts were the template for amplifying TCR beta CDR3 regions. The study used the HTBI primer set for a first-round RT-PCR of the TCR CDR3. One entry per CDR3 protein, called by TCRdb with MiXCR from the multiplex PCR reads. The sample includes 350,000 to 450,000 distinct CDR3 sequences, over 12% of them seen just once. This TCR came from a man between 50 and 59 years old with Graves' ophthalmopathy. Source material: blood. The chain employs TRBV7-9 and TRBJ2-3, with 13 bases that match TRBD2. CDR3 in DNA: TGTGCCAGCAGCCCGAGGACTAGCGGGAGTCCCGGTACGCAGTATTTT. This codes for CASSPRTSGSPGTQYF.